What follows is one T cell receptor (beta chain) and its context. Combining a sample-barcoded 5' primer with a J-beta primer mix, a second PCR ran for 7 to 11 cycles. A tag from a template-switch adaptor with 12 random nucleotides marked each cDNA molecule. MiXCR, applied by TCRdb to the 5' RACE reads, yields one record per CDR3 protein. The table records roughly 860,000 distinct CDR3 sequences, under 80% of them present only once. Trimming left V 5 bases short and J 10 bases short, with 16 bases between. Germline V gene sequence: CDR1 SGHTA, CDR2 FQGTGA. This CDR3 contains 13 residues. These data originate in a study of blood T cells in healthy people across ages. The donors, aged roughly 6 to 100, were healthy Caucasians from Russia.

The clonotype was recovered from a man aged 30 to 39 in good health. This sequence joins TRBV7-3 and TRBJ2-3, with no clear D. The sequenced material came from blood. The CDR3 is CASSEPPNIAQYF. As DNA, the CDR3 is TGTGCCAGCAGCGAGCCACCTAACATAGCGCAGTATTTT.